The TCR beta chain described here comes from a study of cytomegalovirus exposure and HLA in healthy donors. TCRdb's table, derived via immunoSEQ multiplex PCR, lists solely in-frame clones and lacks some. The sample consists of 95,000 to 150,000 clones, about 94% of them appearing once. The CDR3 runs to 13 residues. Germline-derived CDR1 and CDR2 are SGDLS and YYNGEE. The V end lost 2 bases, the J end lost 5 bases, and 9 bases lay between the germline ends. This TCR came from a woman aged 18-29 years in good health and CMV-seronegative. The chain employs TRBV9 and TRBJ2-3, with D maybe TRBD1 (5 bases). The sequencing input was PBMCs. The CDR3 nucleotides are TGTGCCAGCAGCGTCAGGGCCGGAGATACGCAGTATTTT. Amino acid sequence: CASSVRAGDTQYF.